This T cell receptor (beta chain) was sequenced for a study of post-analysis software for immune sequencing data. Study-level results: Controls had lower frequencies than patients of roughly five TRBV segments, which included TRBV5-6, TRBV5-1 and TRBV20-1.

Turning to this clonotype: What it recognizes is unknown.

V lost 6 bases to trimming and J lost 4 bases; unmatched junction nucleotides: 6. The CDR3 runs 14 residues. Per germline, CDR1 MNHEY and CDR2 SVGAGI. Unique molecular identifiers were carried by the TCR beta cDNA libraries. Each CDR3 protein is one row after TCRdb ran MiXCR on the PCR reads. Of over 700,000 distinct CDR3 sequences listed, 25% to 30% were seen once; the top ten hold roughly 0.54%. Specimen: blood. The TCR was taken from a girl under 18 with multiple sclerosis. V is TRBV6-5 and J is TRBJ1-5; 7 bases are a match to TRBD1. The CDR3 loop is CASRRTGENQPQHF. The CDR3 nucleotides are TGTGCCAGCAGGAGAACAGGGGAGAATCAGCCCCAGCATTTT.